This entry features one T cell receptor (beta chain) sequence. Treatment of any kind had been given to no patient before thyroid surgery. The record originates from a study of metastatic and nonmetastatic thyroid tumors. Across the whole study: Comparative analysis of repertoires was undertaken across blood and tumor or nodule tissue obtained from malignant and benign thyroid patients.

TCRdb reassembled clones from the PCR reads with MiXCR. Among approximately 16,000 clones, around 13% were seen once, and the ten largest hold approximately 15%. From germline, CDR1 is DFQATT and CDR2 SNEGSKA (reference sequence). This CDR3 comprises 14 residues. V was shortened by 1 base and J by 1 base, with 10 bases between the two germline ends. The receptor was isolated from a female donor with papillary thyroid cancer or a benign thyroid nodule (not recorded which). Some clones in this sample may be carry-over from other donors' samples. The gene calls are TRBV20-1 and TRBJ1-1; no reliable D call. The sample comprised tumor tissue. CDR3 sequence reads: CSARVRGTNTEAFF. CDR3 sequence (DNA): TGCAGTGCTAGAGTAAGAGGAACGAACACTGAAGCTTTCTTT.